This is a list of T cell receptor beta chains from one sample in a study of shared clonotypes between healthy human individuals. Only in-frame clones appear in the TCRdb table, and some are missing; sequencing was by immunoSEQ multiplex PCR. The table lists 230,000 or so clones, 65% of them singletons, with approximately 10% in the top ten. Sequencing was done on a sample of memory CD4+ T cells sorted from blood. These receptors all stem from a man aged 30 to 45 in good health. Both conserved end residues are part of each CDR3. The D gene is left open where the match is weak. The listing skips clone size in some rows; elsewhere it reads once, few, many or a size class.

d_gene: TRBD2; abundance: -; v_gene: TRBV6-1; j_gene: TRBJ2-1; CDR3aa: CASSERLAGAGQFF; CDR3nt: TGTGCCAGCAGTGAACGACTAGCGGGAGCCGGGCAGTTCTTC
d_gene: -; abundance: few; v_gene: TRBV4-3; j_gene: TRBJ1-4; CDR3aa: CASSQGQAPTNEKLFF; CDR3nt: TGCGCCAGCAGCCAAGGGCAGGCTCCAACTAATGAAAAACTGTTTTTT
d_gene: -; abundance: -; v_gene: TRBV6-6; j_gene: TRBJ2-7; CDR3aa: CASSPRDGWVGEQYF; CDR3nt: TGTGCCAGCAGTCCTCGGGACGGATGGGTCGGTGAGCAGTACTTC
d_gene: TRBD2; abundance: few; v_gene: TRBV11-3; j_gene: TRBJ2-1; CDR3aa: CASSQGLAGTDEQFF; CDR3nt: TGTGCCAGCAGCCAGGGACTAGCGGGAACCGATGAGCAGTTCTTC
d_gene: TRBD2; abundance: -; v_gene: TRBV5-1; j_gene: TRBJ2-3; CDR3aa: CASSLGLAGATDTQYF; CDR3nt: TGCGCCAGCAGCTTGGGACTAGCGGGAGCGACAGATACGCAGTATTTT
d_gene: -; abundance: once; v_gene: TRBV11-2; j_gene: TRBJ2-2; CDR3aa: CASSPGTTPDGELFF; CDR3nt: TGTGCCAGCAGCCCCGGGACAACCCCTGACGGGGAGCTGTTTTTT
d_gene: TRBD2; abundance: once; v_gene: TRBV27; j_gene: TRBJ2-1; CDR3aa: CASSRRRAGGPFSYNEQFF; CDR3nt: TGTGCCAGCAGTCGCCGACGAGCGGGAGGGCCTTTCTCCTACAATGAGCAGTTCTTC
d_gene: TRBD1; abundance: few; v_gene: TRBV5-4; j_gene: TRBJ2-3; CDR3aa: CASSLGDRGGPDTQYF; CDR3nt: TGTGCCAGCAGCTTGGGGGACAGGGGTGGTCCAGATACGCAGTATTTT
d_gene: -; abundance: few; v_gene: TRBV27; j_gene: TRBJ2-7; CDR3aa: CASSRYSGAYEQYF; CDR3nt: TGTGCCAGCAGTCGTTATAGCGGAGCCTACGAGCAGTACTTC
d_gene: -; abundance: -; v_gene: TRBV7-9; j_gene: TRBJ2-1; CDR3aa: CASSSYLGGYNEQFF; CDR3nt: TGTGCCAGCAGCTCCTACCTTGGGGGCTACAATGAGCAGTTCTTC
d_gene: TRBD1; abundance: once; v_gene: TRBV6-5; j_gene: TRBJ2-1; CDR3aa: CASRRTGVPYNEQFF; CDR3nt: TGTGCCAGCAGACGGACAGGGGTTCCTTACAATGAGCAGTTCTTC
d_gene: TRBD2; abundance: -; v_gene: TRBV28; j_gene: TRBJ2-2; CDR3aa: CASSLVIGAGAGELFF; CDR3nt: TGTGCCAGCAGTTTAGTGATTGGAGCGGGAGCCGGGGAGCTGTTTTTT
d_gene: TRBD2; abundance: many; v_gene: TRBV5-1; j_gene: TRBJ2-3; CDR3aa: CASRDTSGTDTQYF; CDR3nt: TGCGCCAGCAGGGATACTAGCGGGACCGATACGCAGTATTTT
d_gene: -; abundance: -; v_gene: TRBV7-8; j_gene: TRBJ1-1; CDR3aa: CASSLERLLNTEAFF; CDR3nt: TGTGCCAGCAGCTTAGAAAGGCTTCTGAACACTGAAGCTTTCTTT
d_gene: -; abundance: -; v_gene: TRBV27; j_gene: TRBJ2-1; CDR3aa: CASSGGRLNNEQFF; CDR3nt: TGTGCCAGTTCCGGGGGGCGTCTCAACAATGAGCAGTTCTTC
d_gene: -; abundance: many; v_gene: TRBV7-9; j_gene: TRBJ2-1; CDR3aa: CASSLGFSGPLHNEQFF; CDR3nt: TGTGCCAGCAGCTTAGGTTTCAGCGGACCCCTCCACAATGAGCAGTTCTTC
d_gene: TRBD1; abundance: -; v_gene: TRBV19; j_gene: TRBJ1-1; CDR3aa: CASVRGTGGARNTEAFF; CDR3nt: TGTGCCAGCGTTAGGGGGACAGGGGGCGCGAGAAACACTGAAGCTTTCTTT
d_gene: -; abundance: many; v_gene: TRBV7-7; j_gene: TRBJ1-1; CDR3aa: CASSLAEGTEAFF; CDR3nt: TGTGCTAGCAGCTTAGCGGAAGGGACTGAAGCTTTCTTT
d_gene: TRBD1; abundance: few; v_gene: TRBV7-3; j_gene: TRBJ2-3; CDR3aa: CASSRQGGTDTQYF; CDR3nt: TGTGCCAGCAGCCGACAGGGGGGCACAGATACGCAGTATTTT
d_gene: TRBD1; abundance: few; v_gene: TRBV9; j_gene: TRBJ2-1; CDR3aa: CASSQTGGRLANEQFF; CDR3nt: TGTGCCAGCAGCCAGACAGGGGGTCGACTAGCCAATGAGCAGTTCTTC
d_gene: -; abundance: -; v_gene: TRBV30; j_gene: TRBJ2-5; CDR3aa: CAWSINSGQTQYF; CDR3nt: TGTGCCTGGAGTATTAACTCGGGACAGACCCAGTACTTC
d_gene: -; abundance: -; v_gene: TRBV9; j_gene: TRBJ2-3; CDR3aa: CASSVGQGRGDTQYF; CDR3nt: TGTGCCAGCAGCGTAGGGCAGGGAAGGGGAGATACGCAGTATTTT
d_gene: -; abundance: -; v_gene: TRBV11-2; j_gene: TRBJ2-1; CDR3aa: CASSLAPGYNEQFF; CDR3nt: TGTGCCAGCAGCTTAGCCCCCGGGTACAATGAGCAGTTCTTC
d_gene: TRBD2; abundance: few; v_gene: TRBV10-3; j_gene: TRBJ2-1; CDR3aa: CAISGGGTPSYNEQFF; CDR3nt: TGTGCCATCAGTGGCGGGGGGACTCCTTCCTACAATGAGCAGTTCTTC
d_gene: TRBD2; abundance: -; v_gene: TRBV15; j_gene: TRBJ2-1; CDR3aa: CATSRAGGGRRYEQFF; CDR3nt: TGTGCCACCAGCAGGGCTGGGGGCGGGAGGAGGTATGAGCAGTTCTTC
d_gene: TRBD1; abundance: -; v_gene: TRBV10-3; j_gene: TRBJ2-2; CDR3aa: CAISGGGQGVHTGELFF; CDR3nt: TGTGCCATCAGTGGTGGAGGACAGGGGGTTCACACCGGGGAGCTGTTTTTT
d_gene: -; abundance: -; v_gene: TRBV19; j_gene: TRBJ1-5; CDR3aa: CASSLGRGNQPQHF; CDR3nt: TGTGCCAGTAGCCTGGGGAGGGGAAATCAGCCCCAGCATTTT
d_gene: -; abundance: -; v_gene: TRBV6-5; j_gene: TRBJ1-4; CDR3aa: CASSWGYATNEKLFF; CDR3nt: TGTGCCAGCTCTTGGGGGTACGCAACTAATGAAAAACTGTTTTTT
d_gene: -; abundance: -; v_gene: TRBV6-1; j_gene: TRBJ2-5; CDR3aa: CASNTGPFETQYF; CDR3nt: TGTGCCAGCAACACGGGACCCTTCGAGACCCAGTACTTC
d_gene: -; abundance: once; v_gene: TRBV15; j_gene: TRBJ2-3; CDR3aa: CAIEQGLGRTDTQYF; CDR3nt: TGTGCCATAGAGCAGGGGTTAGGAAGGACAGATACGCAGTATTTT
d_gene: TRBD1; abundance: -; v_gene: TRBV11-3; j_gene: TRBJ2-3; CDR3aa: CASSSDRSDTQYF; CDR3nt: TGTGCCAGCAGCTCGGACAGGTCCGATACGCAGTATTTT
d_gene: -; abundance: -; v_gene: TRBV29-1; j_gene: TRBJ2-5; CDR3aa: CSVEGGGETQYF; CDR3nt: TGCAGCGTCGAAGGGGGGGGTGAGACCCAGTACTTC
d_gene: -; abundance: few; v_gene: TRBV19; j_gene: TRBJ2-6; CDR3aa: CASIGLSGANVLTF; CDR3nt: TGTGCCAGTATTGGACTCTCTGGGGCCAACGTCCTGACTTTC
d_gene: -; abundance: -; v_gene: TRBV19; j_gene: TRBJ2-3; CDR3aa: CASSITTDSDTQYF; CDR3nt: TGTGCCAGTAGTATTACGACGGATTCGGATACGCAGTATTTT
d_gene: TRBD1; abundance: -; v_gene: TRBV10-3; j_gene: TRBJ1-1; CDR3aa: CAISGGGTGVGTEAFF; CDR3nt: TGTGCCATCAGCGGAGGAGGGACAGGGGTCGGCACTGAAGCTTTCTTT
d_gene: -; abundance: -; v_gene: TRBV27; j_gene: TRBJ2-1; CDR3aa: CASSLGFGRPYNEQFF; CDR3nt: TGTGCCAGCAGTTTGGGGTTCGGGAGACCGTACAATGAGCAGTTCTTC
d_gene: -; abundance: -; v_gene: TRBV15; j_gene: TRBJ2-7; CDR3aa: CATSRAAYYEQYF; CDR3nt: TGTGCCACCAGCAGAGCGGCGTACTACGAGCAGTACTTC
d_gene: -; abundance: -; v_gene: TRBV12-5; j_gene: TRBJ2-1; CDR3aa: CASGSLNEQFF; CDR3nt: TGTGCTAGTGGTTCCCTGAATGAGCAGTTCTTC
d_gene: -; abundance: once; v_gene: TRBV27; j_gene: TRBJ2-1; CDR3aa: CASSFPGTGEQFF; CDR3nt: TGTGCCAGCAGTTTCCCGGGGACGGGTGAGCAGTTCTTC
d_gene: -; abundance: -; v_gene: TRBV9; j_gene: TRBJ1-1; CDR3aa: CASRAPSGTEAFF; CDR3nt: TGTGCCAGCAGGGCCCCCTCGGGGACTGAAGCTTTCTTT
d_gene: TRBD2; abundance: -; v_gene: TRBV18; j_gene: TRBJ2-3; CDR3aa: CASSPGLDTDTQYF; CDR3nt: TGTGCCAGCTCACCTGGACTAGACACAGATACGCAGTATTTT
d_gene: TRBD2; abundance: many; v_gene: TRBV6-1; j_gene: TRBJ2-7; CDR3aa: CATLFSGSQPYEQYF; CDR3nt: TGTGCCACCCTCTTTAGCGGGAGTCAACCCTACGAGCAGTACTTC
d_gene: -; abundance: -; v_gene: TRBV2; j_gene: TRBJ1-5; CDR3aa: CASSERTEYQPQHF; CDR3nt: TGTGCCAGCAGTGAACGGACAGAGTATCAGCCCCAGCATTTT
d_gene: -; abundance: once; v_gene: TRBV7-8; j_gene: TRBJ2-1; CDR3aa: CASSLYRDPSYNEQFF; CDR3nt: TGTGCCAGCAGCCTATACCGGGACCCCTCCTACAATGAGCAGTTCTTC
d_gene: -; abundance: -; v_gene: TRBV6-1; j_gene: TRBJ2-3; CDR3aa: CASSPGPNTDTQYF; CDR3nt: TGTGCCAGCAGTCCGGGACCCAACACAGATACGCAGTATTTT
d_gene: TRBD1; abundance: -; v_gene: TRBV7-9; j_gene: TRBJ1-2; CDR3aa: CASDRGGLFYGYTF; CDR3nt: TGTGCCAGTGACAGGGGCGGACTTTTCTATGGCTACACCTTC
d_gene: -; abundance: -; v_gene: TRBV5-8; j_gene: TRBJ2-5; CDR3aa: CASSLERRGSLETQYF; CDR3nt: TGTGCCAGCAGCTTGGAAAGGAGGGGGTCTCTGGAGACCCAGTACTTC
d_gene: TRBD1; abundance: once; v_gene: TRBV5-1; j_gene: TRBJ2-1; CDR3aa: CASSIGTGGFDEQFF; CDR3nt: TGCGCCAGCAGCATCGGGACAGGGGGCTTCGATGAGCAGTTCTTC
d_gene: TRBD2; abundance: -; v_gene: TRBV7-2; j_gene: TRBJ2-1; CDR3aa: CASSRTRQDNEQFF; CDR3nt: TGTGCCAGCAGCAGGACTAGACAAGACAATGAGCAGTTCTTC
d_gene: -; abundance: -; v_gene: TRBV10-3; j_gene: TRBJ2-3; CDR3aa: CAASSRRVSADSYTQYF; CDR3nt: TGTGCCGCCTCCAGCCGGCGGGTTTCCGCCGATAGTTATACGCAGTATTTT
d_gene: -; abundance: -; v_gene: TRBV7-2; j_gene: TRBJ2-5; CDR3aa: CASSLGIQETQYF; CDR3nt: TGTGCCAGCAGCTTAGGGATACAAGAGACCCAGTACTTC
d_gene: -; abundance: few; v_gene: TRBV23-1; j_gene: TRBJ2-2; CDR3aa: CASSQSFPGGELFF; CDR3nt: TGCGCCAGCAGTCAATCTTTCCCTGGTGGGGAGCTGTTTTTT
d_gene: -; abundance: -; v_gene: TRBV18; j_gene: TRBJ1-2; CDR3aa: CASSPATGIYGYTF; CDR3nt: TGTGCCAGCTCACCAGCAACAGGGATTTATGGCTACACCTTC
d_gene: -; abundance: -; v_gene: TRBV10-2; j_gene: TRBJ2-1; CDR3aa: CASSDSGYDEQFF; CDR3nt: TGCGCCAGCAGTGATTCAGGGTACGATGAGCAGTTCTTC
d_gene: -; abundance: -; v_gene: TRBV5-6; j_gene: TRBJ2-7; CDR3aa: CASSFPSGAYEQYF; CDR3nt: TGTGCCAGCAGCTTTCCGAGCGGCGCCTACGAGCAGTACTTC
d_gene: TRBD2; abundance: -; v_gene: TRBV6-5; j_gene: TRBJ2-3; CDR3aa: CASSYGRGRATDTQYF; CDR3nt: TGTGCCAGCAGTTACGGGCGCGGGAGGGCCACAGATACGCAGTATTTT
d_gene: -; abundance: -; v_gene: TRBV15; j_gene: TRBJ1-4; CDR3aa: CATSREKNRNSNEKLFF; CDR3nt: TGTGCCACCAGCAGAGAAAAAAACAGGAACTCTAATGAAAAACTGTTTTTT
d_gene: -; abundance: -; v_gene: TRBV15; j_gene: TRBJ2-1; CDR3aa: CATSRDSVGYNEQFF; CDR3nt: TGTGCCACCAGCAGAGACTCCGTCGGATACAATGAGCAGTTCTTC